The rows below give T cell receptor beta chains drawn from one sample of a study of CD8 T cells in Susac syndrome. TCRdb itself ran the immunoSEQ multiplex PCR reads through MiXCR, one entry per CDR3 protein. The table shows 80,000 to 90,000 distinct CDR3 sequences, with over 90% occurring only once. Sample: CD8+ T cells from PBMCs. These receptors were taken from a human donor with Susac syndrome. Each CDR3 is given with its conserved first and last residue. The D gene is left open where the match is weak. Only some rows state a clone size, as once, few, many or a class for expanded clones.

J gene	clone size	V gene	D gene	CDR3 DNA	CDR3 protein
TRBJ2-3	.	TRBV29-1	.	TGCAGCGTTGAAGAGAGGCTAGCGAGCACAGATACGCAGTATTTT	CSVEERLASTDTQYF
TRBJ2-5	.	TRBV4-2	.	TGTGCCAGCAGCCAAGAAGGAAGATCGGCAGGTTTTGATGCGGAGACCCAGTACTTC	CASSQEGRSAGFDAETQYF
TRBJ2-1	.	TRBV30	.	TGTGCCTGGAGCTTTCGGGATGAGCAGTTCTTC	CAWSFRDEQFF
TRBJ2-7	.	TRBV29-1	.	TGCAGCGTTGTTGGTGGTCCCTACGAGCAGTACTTC	CSVVGGPYEQYF
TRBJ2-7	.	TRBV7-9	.	TGTGCCAGCAGCTACACAGGGCGCGAGCAGTACTTC	CASSYTGREQYF
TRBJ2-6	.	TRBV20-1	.	TGCAGTGCAACCGGAGGGGGTGCAGGGGCCAACGTCCTGACTTTC	CSATGGGAGANVLTF
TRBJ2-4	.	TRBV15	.	TGTGCCACCAGCAGACTCCTAAGCCCTTACATTCAGTACTTC	CATSRLLSPYIQYF
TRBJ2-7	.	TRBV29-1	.	TGCAGCGTTGAATCATCTGACTCCTACGAGCAGTACTTC	CSVESSDSYEQYF
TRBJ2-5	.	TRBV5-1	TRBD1	TGCGCCAGCAGCTTGGGACCCGGGACAGGGGGCTTCCAGTACTTC	CASSLGPGTGGFQYF
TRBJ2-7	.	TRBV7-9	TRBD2	TGTGCCAGCAGCTCCGATAGCGGGAGGGATAACTACGAGCAGTACTTC	CASSSDSGRDNYEQYF
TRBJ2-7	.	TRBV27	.	TGTGCCAGCAGTTTAGCAGGGGCCGGCGCCTACGAGCAGTACTTC	CASSLAGAGAYEQYF
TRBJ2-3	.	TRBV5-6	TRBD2	TGTGCCAGCAGCACGGGACTAGCGGGCACAGATACGCAGTATTTT	CASSTGLAGTDTQYF
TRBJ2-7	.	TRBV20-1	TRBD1	TGCAGTGCTAGTTTGACAGGGCAATCCTACGAGCAGTACTTC	CSASLTGQSYEQYF
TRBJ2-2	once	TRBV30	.	TGTGCCTGGAGTGTACTGGGTGGGGAGCTGTTTTTT	CAWSVLGGELFF
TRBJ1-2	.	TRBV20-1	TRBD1	TGCAGTGCTAGAGGAGGACTTACAGGGGAGGGCTATGGCTACACCTTC	CSARGGLTGEGYGYTF
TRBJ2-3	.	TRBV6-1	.	TGTGCCAGCAGCCGCAGTTCAAGGACACTTACGACCACAGATACGCAGTATTTT	CASSRSSRTLTTTDTQYF
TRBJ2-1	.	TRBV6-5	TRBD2	TGTGCCAGCAGTTACCGGGGAGGGGACAATGAGCAGTTCTTC	CASSYRGGDNEQFF